The sequence of this TCR beta chain was determined in a study of blood T cell repertoires in COVID-19. The CDR3 length is 15 residues. V trimming: 0 bases; J trimming: 2 bases; junction bases outside the gene matches: 2. The germline CDR1 and CDR2 sequences are SGHRS and YFSETQ. This table comes from immunoSEQ multiplex PCR, and its TCRdb copy is limited to in-frame clones, with some not included. The table has roughly 200,000 clones, less than 85% seen once. The rearrangement links TRBV5-1 to TRBJ1-3; 7 bases line up with TRBD1. The specimen sequenced was peripheral blood. The TCR originated in a woman aged 70-85 years with acute or convalescent COVID-19. CDR3 sequence reads: CASSLETGAGNTIYF. DNA for the CDR3: TGCGCCAGCAGCTTGGAAACAGGGGCTGGAAACACCATATATTTT.